The entry below gives a single TCR beta chain sequence along with its context. Per the authors' pipeline: The authors estimated nucleated cell counts from reference gene primer amplification. Method: immunoSEQ multiplex PCR; TCRdb's copy keeps in-frame clones and lacks some. Clone size and V and J calls were adopted from that table, with D and trimming inferred from the DNA. The sample contains hundreds of thousands of clones, approximately 87% of which appear only once. The V and J ends lost 4 bases and 4 bases respectively, with 14 bases between them. The CDR3 contains 15 residues. Germline lookup yields CDR1 LGHDT and CDR2 YNNKEL (reference sequence). This sample is drawn from a study of blood T cell repertoires in COVID-19. Study background: The United States, Italy and Spain supplied acute and convalescent COVID-19 samples. Sample material is recorded as cDNA or gDNA derived from T cells, B-cell-depleted T cells, or PBMCs.

This chain connects TRBV3-1 (or the pseudogene TRBV3-2) to TRBJ1-5; maybe TRBD1 (6 bases). Sequenced sample: peripheral blood. The origin of this receptor is a man between 60 and 75 years old who had recovered from COVID-19. CDR3 nucleotides: TGTGCCAGCAGCCCCGGGGGAGGGGGTAATCAGCCCCAGCATTTT. Amino acid sequence: CASSPGGGGNQPQHF.